This TCR beta chain was sequenced for a study of blood T cells in healthy people across ages. To note about this clonotype: Its antigen remains unknown.

Points from the study as a whole: Researchers deemed the diversity estimates from one million T cells underestimates.

Primed by a sample-barcoded 5' primer and a J-beta primer mix, a second PCR proceeded for 7 to 11 cycles. TCRdb fed the 5' RACE reads into MiXCR, producing one record per CDR3 protein. This sample carries approximately 1.5 million distinct CDR3 sequences, about 45% of them seen once, and the ten largest clones take 4%. V lost 9 bases and J 5 bases, leaving 14 bases between the germline ends. The CDR3 runs 13 residues. The source material was blood. This TCR came from a woman between 18 and 29 years old in good health. The gene calls are TRBV12-3 or TRBV12-4 and TRBJ1-5; D ambiguous. The chain's CDR3 is CASRLSWDQPQHF. The CDR3 coding sequence is TGTGCCAGTCGCTTGAGTTGGGATCAGCCCCAGCATTTT.